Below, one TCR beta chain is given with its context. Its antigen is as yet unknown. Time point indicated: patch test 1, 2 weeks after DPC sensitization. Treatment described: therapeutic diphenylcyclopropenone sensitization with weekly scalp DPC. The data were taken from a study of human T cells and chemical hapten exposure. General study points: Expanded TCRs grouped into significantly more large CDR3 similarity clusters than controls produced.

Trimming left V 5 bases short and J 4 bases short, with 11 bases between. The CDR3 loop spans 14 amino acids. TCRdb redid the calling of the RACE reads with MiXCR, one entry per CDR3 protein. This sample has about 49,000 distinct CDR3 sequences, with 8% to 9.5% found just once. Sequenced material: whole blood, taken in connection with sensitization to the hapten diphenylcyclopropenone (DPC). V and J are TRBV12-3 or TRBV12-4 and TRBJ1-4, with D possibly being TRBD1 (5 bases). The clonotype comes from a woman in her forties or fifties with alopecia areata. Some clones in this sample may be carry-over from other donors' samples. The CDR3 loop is CASSPRGDNEKLFF. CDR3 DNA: TGTGCCAGCAGTCCACGGGGGGATAATGAAAAACTGTTTTTT.